These 8 T cell receptor beta chains were all obtained from the same sample, sequenced in a study of cytomegalovirus exposure and HLA in healthy donors. The PCR used 60 Vbeta and 13 Jbeta primers. TCRdb's table, derived via immunoSEQ multiplex PCR, lists solely in-frame clones and lacks some. The sample includes 100,000 to 150,000 clones, roughly 85% seen only once; the top ten take about 1.2%. Sequenced: PBMCs. The receptor set was obtained from a boy between 5 and 17 years old in good health and CMV-seronegative.

A single count supports this clone. The chain has TRBV4-3 and TRBJ2-1; 7 bases are a match to TRBD1. Germline V gene lookup returns CDR1 LGHNA and CDR2 YSLEER. The J segment lost 9 bases and the V segment lost 1 base, leaving 6 bases of the junction unmatched. The CDR3 sequence is 14 residues long. The CDR3 region has the DNA TGCGCCAGCAGCCAAGTAGGGGGCCTCGGTGAGCAGTTCTTC. This gives the protein CASSQVGGLGEQFF.

This chain uses TRBV11-2 with TRBJ2-2, with 9 bases aligning to TRBD2. The CDR3 extends over 18 amino acids. V lost 0 bases to trimming and J lost 7 bases; unmatched junction nucleotides: 12. Germline-derived CDR1 and CDR2 are SGHAT and FQNNGV. The CDR3 DNA sequence: TGTGCCAGCAGCTTAGATGGGGCGGGAGGGCCTTCGGACGGGGAGCTGTTTTTT. Encoded protein: CASSLDGAGGPSDGELFF.

This clone turned up a few times. The rearrangement uses TRBV30 and TRBJ1-2; 8 nucleotides match TRBD1. Trimming at V came to 7 bases and at J to 8 bases, leaving 6 bases not matched to a gene. The CDR3 spans 11 residues. Per the germline V gene, CDR1 is GTSNPN and CDR2 is SVGIG (reference sequence). The chain's CDR3 is CASGQGGGYTF. CDR3 nucleotides: TGTGCCTCCGGACAGGGCGGGGGCTACACCTTC.

The rearrangement joins TRBV5-8 to TRBJ1-5; D may be TRBD1 (6 bases). Germline CDR1 reads SGHTS; CDR2 reads YDEGEE. The CDR3 consists of 17 residues. Trimming cost V 0 bases and J 2 bases, with 15 bases left between them. CDR3 region: CASSLDYDRLGNQPQHF. CDR3 DNA: TGTGCCAGCAGCTTGGATTACGACAGGTTGGGCAATCAGCCCCAGCATTTT.

The chain uses TRBV15 and TRBJ2-7; 7 bases are shared with TRBD1. Germline V gene sequence: CDR1 LNHNV, CDR2 YYDKDF (reference sequence). J lost 2 bases, V lost 0 bases, and 10 bases had no gene match. The CDR3 sequence is 17 residues long. CDR3 region: CATSRDLGAQGAYEQYF. As DNA, the CDR3 is TGTGCCACCAGCAGAGATTTGGGTGCTCAGGGGGCCTACGAGCAGTACTTC.

The chain combines TRBV6-6 with TRBJ1-1; D gene uncertain. Trimming left V 4 bases short and J 0 bases short, with 12 bases between. The CDR3 consists of 15 residues. Germline V gene lookup returns CDR1 MNHNY and CDR2 SVGAGI (reference sequence). The DNA of the CDR3 is TGTGCCAGCAGTTCAGGACTGAATATGAACACTGAAGCTTTCTTT. It encodes CASSSGLNMNTEAFF.

This clone was recorded only once. The chain is built from TRBV7-9 and TRBJ2-7, with 9 bases lining up with TRBD2. The CDR3 length is 16 residues. Trimming removed 5 bases from V and 0 bases from J; junction bases left unmatched: 8. In germline, CDR1 is SEHNR, CDR2 FQNEAQ (reference sequence). The CDR3 sequence is CASSRGNSGSSYEQYF. In DNA, the CDR3 is TGTGCCAGCAGCCGAGGAAATAGCGGGAGCTCCTACGAGCAGTACTTC.

The chain couples TRBV29-1 to TRBJ2-7, with TRBD1 matching over 7 bases. With 4 bases clipped from V and 7 bases from J, the junction kept 7 bases outside the gene matches. Germline loops: CDR1 SQVTM, CDR2 ANQGSEA. This CDR3 region has 12 residues. In DNA form, the CDR3 reads TGCAGCGTTGCTCCTCAGGGGGTTGAGCAGTACTTC. Its translation is CSVAPQGVEQYF.